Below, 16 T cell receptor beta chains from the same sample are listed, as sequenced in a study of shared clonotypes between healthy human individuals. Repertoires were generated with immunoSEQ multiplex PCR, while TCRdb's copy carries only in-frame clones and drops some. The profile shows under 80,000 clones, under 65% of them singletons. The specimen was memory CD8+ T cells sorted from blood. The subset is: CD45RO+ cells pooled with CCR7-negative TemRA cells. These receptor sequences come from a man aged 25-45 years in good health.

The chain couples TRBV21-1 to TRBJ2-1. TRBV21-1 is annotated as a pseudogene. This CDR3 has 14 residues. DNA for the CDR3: TGTGCCAGCAGCAAAATACTTTGGGTCGATGAGCAGTTCTTC. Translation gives CASSKILWVDEQFF.

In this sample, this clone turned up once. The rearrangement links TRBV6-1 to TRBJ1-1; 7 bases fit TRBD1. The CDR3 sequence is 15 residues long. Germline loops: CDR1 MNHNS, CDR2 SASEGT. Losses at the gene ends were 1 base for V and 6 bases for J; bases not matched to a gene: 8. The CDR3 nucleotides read TGTGCCAGCAGTGAAGGACCCGCGGGACAGTCTGAAGCTTTCTTT. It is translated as CASSEGPAGQSEAFF.

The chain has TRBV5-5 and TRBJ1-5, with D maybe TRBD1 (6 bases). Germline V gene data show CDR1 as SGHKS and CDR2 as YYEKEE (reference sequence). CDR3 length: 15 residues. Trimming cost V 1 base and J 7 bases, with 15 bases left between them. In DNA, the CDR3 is TGTGCCAGCAGCTTGACGGACAGTCAGTTGCAGCCCCAGCATTTT. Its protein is CASSLTDSQLQPQHF.

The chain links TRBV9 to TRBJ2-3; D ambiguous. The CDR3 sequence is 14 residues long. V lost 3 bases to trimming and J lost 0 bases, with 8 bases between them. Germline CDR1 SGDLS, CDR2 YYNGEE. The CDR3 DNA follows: TGTGCCAGCAGCGACAGCGTCAGCACAGATACGCAGTATTTT. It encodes CASSDSVSTDTQYF.

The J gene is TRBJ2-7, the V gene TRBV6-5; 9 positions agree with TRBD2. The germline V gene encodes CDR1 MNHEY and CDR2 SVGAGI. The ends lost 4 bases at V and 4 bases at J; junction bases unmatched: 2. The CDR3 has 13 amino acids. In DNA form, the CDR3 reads TGTGCCAGCAGTTTAGCGGGAGCTTACGAGCAGTACTTC. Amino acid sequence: CASSLAGAYEQYF.

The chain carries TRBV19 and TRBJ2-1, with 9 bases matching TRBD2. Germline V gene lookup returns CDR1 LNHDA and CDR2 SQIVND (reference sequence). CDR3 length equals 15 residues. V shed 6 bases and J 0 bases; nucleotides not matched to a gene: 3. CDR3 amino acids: CASRISGSSYNEQFF. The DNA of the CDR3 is TGTGCCAGTAGGATTAGCGGGAGCTCCTACAATGAGCAGTTCTTC.

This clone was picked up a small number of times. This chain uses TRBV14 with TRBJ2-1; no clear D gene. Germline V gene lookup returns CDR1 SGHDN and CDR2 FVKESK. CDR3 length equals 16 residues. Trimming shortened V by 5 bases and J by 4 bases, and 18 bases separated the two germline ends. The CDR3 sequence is CASSEMKTGLYNEQFF. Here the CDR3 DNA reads TGTGCCAGCAGCGAGATGAAAACCGGATTATACAATGAGCAGTTCTTC. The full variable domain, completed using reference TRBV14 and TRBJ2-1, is EAGVTQFPSHSVIEKGQTVTLRCDPISGHDNLYWYRRVMGKEIKFLLHFVKESKQDESGMPNNRFLAERTGGTYSTLKVQPAELEDSGVYFCASSEMKTGLYNEQFFGPGTRLTVL.

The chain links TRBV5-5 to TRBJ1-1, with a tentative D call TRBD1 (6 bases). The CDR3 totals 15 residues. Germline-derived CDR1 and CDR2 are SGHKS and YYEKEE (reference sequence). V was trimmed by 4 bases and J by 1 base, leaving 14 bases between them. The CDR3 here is CASSPDSKSNTEAFF. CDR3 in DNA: TGTGCCAGCAGCCCGGACAGCAAATCGAACACTGAAGCTTTCTTT.

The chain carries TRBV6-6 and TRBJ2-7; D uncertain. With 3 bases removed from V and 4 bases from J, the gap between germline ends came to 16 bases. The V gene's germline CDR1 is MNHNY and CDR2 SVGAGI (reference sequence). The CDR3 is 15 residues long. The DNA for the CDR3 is TGTGCCAGCAGTTATTATACGGCAGCTCAGTACGAGCAGTACTTC. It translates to CASSYYTAAQYEQYF.

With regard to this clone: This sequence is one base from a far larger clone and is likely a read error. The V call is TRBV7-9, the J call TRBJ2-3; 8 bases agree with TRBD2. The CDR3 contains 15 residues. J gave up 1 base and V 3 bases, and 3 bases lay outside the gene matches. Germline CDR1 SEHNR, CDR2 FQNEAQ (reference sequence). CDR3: CASSFDSGGTDTQYF. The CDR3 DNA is TGTGCCAGCAGCTTTGATAGCGGGGGCACAGATACGCAGTATTTT.

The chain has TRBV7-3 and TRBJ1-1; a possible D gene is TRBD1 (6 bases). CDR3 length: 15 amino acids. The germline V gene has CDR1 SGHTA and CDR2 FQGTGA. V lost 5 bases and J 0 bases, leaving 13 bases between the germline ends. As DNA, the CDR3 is TGTGCCAGCAGCCCGAAGACAGGTGTGAACACTGAAGCTTTCTTT. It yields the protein CASSPKTGVNTEAFF.

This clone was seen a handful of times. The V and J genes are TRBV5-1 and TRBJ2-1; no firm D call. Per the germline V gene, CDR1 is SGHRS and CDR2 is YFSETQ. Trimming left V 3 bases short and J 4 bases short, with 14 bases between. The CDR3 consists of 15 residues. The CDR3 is CASSSLEAPYNEQFF. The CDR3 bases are TGCGCCAGCAGCTCATTAGAAGCACCTTACAATGAGCAGTTCTTC.

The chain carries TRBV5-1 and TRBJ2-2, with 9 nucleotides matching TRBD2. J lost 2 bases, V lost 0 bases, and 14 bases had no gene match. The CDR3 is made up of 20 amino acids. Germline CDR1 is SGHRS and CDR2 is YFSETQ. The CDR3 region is CASSLASRLTLAGNTGELFF. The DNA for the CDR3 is TGCGCCAGCAGCTTGGCTTCCAGGCTTACTCTAGCGGGAAACACCGGGGAGCTGTTTTTT.

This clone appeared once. For the CDR3, the DNA is TGTGCCAGCAGTCTAACGGGGAATGAGCAGTTCTTC. Amino acids: CASSLTGNEQFF. This rearrangement joins TRBV7-2 to TRBJ2-1; a weak D match, TRBD2 (5 bases). The V gene's germline CDR1 is SGHTA and CDR2 FQGNSA. The germline V and J ends were trimmed by 6 bases and 7 bases, with 10 bases remaining between them. CDR3 length equals 12 residues.

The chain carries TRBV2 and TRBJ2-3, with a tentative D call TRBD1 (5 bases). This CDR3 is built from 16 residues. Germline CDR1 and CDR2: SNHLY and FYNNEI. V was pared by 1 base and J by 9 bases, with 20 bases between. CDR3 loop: CASSEGVIVDRETQYF. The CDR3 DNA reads TGTGCCAGCAGTGAAGGGGTAATAGTAGACAGAGAAACGCAGTATTTT. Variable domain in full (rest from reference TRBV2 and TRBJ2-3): EPEVTQTPSHQVTQMGQEVILRCVPISNHLYFYWYRQILGQKVEFLVSFYNNEISEKSEIFDDQFSVERPDGSNFTLKIRSTKLEDSAMYFCASSEGVIVDRETQYFGPGTRLTVL.

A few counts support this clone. This CDR3 is CAISDLARVEELFF. The CDR3 DNA reads TGTGCCATCAGTGATCTAGCTCGAGTCGAGGAGCTGTTTTTT. The chain is built from TRBV10-3 and TRBJ2-2; weak D call: TRBD2 (5 bases). Germline-derived CDR1 and CDR2 are ENHRY and SYGVKD. CDR3 length: 14 amino acids. V was cut by 3 bases and J by 10 bases, with 15 bases left in between.